What follows are 21 T cell receptor beta chains derived from one specimen sequenced in a study of blood T cells in healthy people across ages. The authors ran a second PCR of 7 to 11 cycles using a sample-barcoded 5' primer and a J-beta primer mix. TCRdb itself ran the 5' RACE reads through MiXCR, one entry per CDR3 protein. The sample has 1.5 million to 2 million distinct CDR3 sequences, 40% to 55% seen once. The sequencing input was blood. The receptors were sampled from a woman in her thirties or forties in good health.

This clonotype was observed a few times. V is TRBV5-5 and J is TRBJ2-6; possibly TRBD1 or TRBD2 for D (5 bases each). There are 18 residues in the CDR3. V was trimmed by 4 bases and J by 0 bases, leaving 17 bases between them. The germline V gene has CDR1 SGHKS and CDR2 YYEKEE (reference sequence). CDR3: CASSLSGTASSGANVLTF. The CDR3 DNA reads TGTGCCAGCAGCCTATCCGGGACGGCCAGCTCTGGGGCCAACGTCCTGACTTTC.

In this sample, this clonotype turned up a few times. The chain couples TRBV10-3 to TRBJ2-5, with D possibly being TRBD1 (6 bases). This CDR3 spans 14 amino acids. The germline V gene has CDR1 ENHRY and CDR2 SYGVKD. The ends were cut back, 4 bases at V and 2 bases at J, with 11 bases in the middle. CDR3 DNA: TGTGCCATCAGTGGGGGGACAATACAAGAGACCCAGTACTTC. It specifies CAISGGTIQETQYF.

This clonotype was observed a few times. The chain joins TRBV11-2 to TRBJ2-4, with D tentatively TRBD1 (5 bases). The CDR3 covers 13 residues. CDR1 is SGHAT, CDR2 FQNNGV, per germline. V was clipped by 6 bases and J by 13 bases, with 19 bases between them. The CDR3 loop is CASRPPTDRIQYF. The CDR3 DNA reads TGTGCCAGCAGACCTCCAACCGACAGAATCCAGTACTTC.

This chain connects TRBV5-1 to TRBJ2-3, with D unclear. CDR1 SGHRS and CDR2 YFSETQ come from the germline V gene. With 3 bases removed from V and 0 bases from J, the gap between germline ends came to 14 bases. This CDR3 region has 16 residues. The CDR3 sequence is CASSSYLGPSTDTQYF. CDR3 nucleotides: TGCGCCAGCAGCTCCTACCTAGGGCCTAGCACAGATACGCAGTATTTT.

The V gene is TRBV4-3, the J gene TRBJ2-7; possibly TRBD1 for D (7 bases). Deletions cut 4 bases from V and 10 bases from J, with 23 bases between. The CDR3 has 15 amino acids. Per germline, CDR1 LGHNA and CDR2 YSLEER. CDR3 sequence (DNA): TGCGCCAGCAGCCCTCGCGGGACAGTGAGGGAGACTCAGTACTTC. Protein product: CASSPRGTVRETQYF.

With respect to this clonotype: The junction shows a germline mismatch at one end, possibly a read error. The J gene is TRBJ1-2, the V gene TRBV4-3, with D maybe TRBD1 (5 bases). Germline V lookup: CDR1 LGHNA, CDR2 YSLEER. The CDR3 sequence is 13 residues long. CDR3 in DNA: TGCGCCTGCAGCCAAGGGGACTACGGGCGCTACACCTTC. This codes for CACSQGDYGRYTF.

V usage is TRBV5-1 and J usage is TRBJ2-1; 9 bases align to TRBD2. This CDR3 contains 15 residues. CDR1 and CDR2 (germline): SGHRS, YFSETQ. With V trimmed by 4 bases and J by 5 bases, 7 bases remained unmatched. The CDR3 protein is CASSPIAGVNNEQFF. DNA of the CDR3: TGCGCCAGCAGCCCGATAGCGGGGGTCAACAATGAGCAGTTCTTC.

A single count supports this clonotype. The genes are TRBV5-1 and TRBJ2-6; TRBD1 matches at 9 bases. The V gene end was trimmed by 4 bases and the J gene end by 0 bases; junction bases not matched to a gene: 8. This CDR3 is built from 18 residues. Germline V gives CDR1 SGHRS, CDR2 YFSETQ. The CDR3 region is CASSGLPGQGSGANVLTF. The DNA for the CDR3 is TGCGCCAGCAGCGGTCTCCCGGGACAGGGCTCTGGGGCCAACGTCCTGACTTTC. Using reference TRBV5-1 and TRBJ2-6 for the parts outside the CDR3, the full variable domain is KAGVTQTPRYLIKTRGQQVTLSCSPISGHRSVSWYQQTPGQGLQFLFEYFSETQRNKGNFPGRFSGRQFSNSRSEMNVSTLELGDSALYLCASSGLPGQGSGANVLTFGAGSRLTVL.

The sample holds a few counts of this clonotype. The V and J genes are TRBV7-8 and TRBJ2-1; D remains ambiguous. The germline CDR1 and CDR2 sequences are SGHVS and FQNEAQ. V was clipped by 1 base and J by 6 bases, with 7 bases between them. The CDR3 consists of 13 residues. The CDR3 reads CASSLGPINEQFF. CDR3 in DNA: TGTGCCAGCAGCTTAGGCCCCATCAATGAGCAGTTCTTC. Full variable domain (remainder filled in from reference TRBV7-8 and TRBJ2-1): GAGVSQSPRYKVAKRGQDVALRCDPISGHVSLFWYQQALGQGPEFLTYFQNEAQLDKSGLPSDRFFAERPEGSVSTLKIQRTQQEDSAVYLCASSLGPINEQFFGPGTRLTVL.

The rearrangement uses TRBV9 and TRBJ2-3; 7 nucleotides align to TRBD1. Germline V lookup: CDR1 SGDLS, CDR2 YYNGEE. V was clipped by 0 bases and J by 6 bases; unmatched bases: 4. The CDR3 contains 14 residues. In nucleotides, the CDR3 is TGTGCCAGCAGCGTAGACGACAGGGAGGATACGCAGTATTTT. As protein: CASSVDDREDTQYF.

V usage is TRBV20-1 and J usage is TRBJ2-1; TRBD2 matches 9 bases. This CDR3 has 15 amino acids. Germline values: CDR1 DFQATT, CDR2 SNEGSKA (reference sequence). V dropped 1 base and J dropped 7; count of bases not matched to a gene: 8. CDR3 sequence (DNA): TGCAGTGCTAGAGGGCTAGCGGGGCTCGGAAATGAGCAGTTCTTC. As protein: CSARGLAGLGNEQFF.

This clonotype was seen a handful of times. V gene TRBV4-2 combines with J gene TRBJ1-2, with 7 bases fitting TRBD1. This CDR3 is 14 amino acids long. With 4 bases clipped from V and 4 bases from J, the junction kept 6 bases outside the gene matches. CDR1 LGHNA and CDR2 YNFKEQ come from the germline V gene. The CDR3 region has the DNA TGTGCCAGCAGCCGAGGGGGCGGAAGCTATGGCTACACCTTC. Encoded protein: CASSRGGGSYGYTF.

With respect to this clonotype: Germline and junction disagree at one end, which may indicate a read error. The chain recombines TRBV20-1 with TRBJ1-2, with 9 positions matching TRBD1. Germline assignment: CDR1 DFQATT and CDR2 SNEGSKA (reference sequence). The CDR3 loop spans 12 amino acids. The DNA for the CDR3 is TGCTGTGCTAAGACAGGGGGCTATGGCTACACCTTC. This translates into CCAKTGGYGYTF.

In its sample, this clonotype was seen a few times. The genes are TRBV20-1 and TRBJ1-2; tentative D call: TRBD1 (6 bases). V lost 4 bases, J lost 8 bases, and 14 bases lay in between. This CDR3 has 12 amino acids. Germline-derived CDR1 and CDR2 are DFQATT and SNEGSKA (reference sequence). CDR3 DNA sequence: TGCAGTGCTACCCCCGGGGGCCTAGGCTACACCTTC. Amino acid sequence: CSATPGGLGYTF.

The chain links TRBV20-1 to TRBJ1-2; D is possibly TRBD1 (6 bases). CDR1 and CDR2 (germline): DFQATT, SNEGSKA (reference sequence). Trimming cost V 5 bases and J 4 bases, with 11 bases left between them. This CDR3 has 12 amino acids. This CDR3 reads CSASRDTYGYTF. CDR3 sequence (DNA): TGCAGTGCTTCACGGGACACCTATGGCTACACCTTC.

This clonotype was counted once. The chain uses TRBV12-3 or TRBV12-4 and TRBJ2-7; TRBD2 matches 10 bases. Trimming removed 2 bases from V and 2 bases from J; junction bases left unmatched: 6. The CDR3 is 16 residues long. This CDR3 reads CASSLKTSGAAYEQYF. CDR3 nucleotides: TGTGCCAGCAGTTTAAAAACTAGCGGGGCGGCCTACGAGCAGTACTTC.

The V gene is TRBV7-2, the J gene TRBJ1-4; no definite D call. CDR1 SGHTA and CDR2 FQGNSA come from the germline V gene. V was pared by 5 bases and J by 8 bases, with 12 bases between. This CDR3 has 13 amino acids. CDR3 sequence (DNA): TGTGCCAGCAGCGTATTCCCTCGGGAAAAACTGTTTTTT. Protein sequence: CASSVFPREKLFF.

J is TRBJ2-1 and V is TRBV4-3; TRBD1 might be the D (6 bases). Deletions cut 0 bases from V and 3 bases from J, with 18 bases between. The germline CDR1 and CDR2 sequences are LGHNA and YSLEER. The CDR3 sequence is 18 residues long. The CDR3 reads CASSQDRPGQWGYNEQFF. In DNA form, the CDR3 reads TGCGCCAGCAGCCAAGATCGCCCCGGACAGTGGGGCTACAATGAGCAGTTCTTC.

V is TRBV14 and J is TRBJ1-2, with 8 bases matching TRBD1. Germline V gives CDR1 SGHDN, CDR2 FVKESK. The CDR3 sequence is 16 residues long. After removal of 4 bases from V and 4 bases from J, the junction contained 11 bases not matched to a gene. The chain's CDR3 is CASSRGHRGSGYGYTF. In DNA form, the CDR3 reads TGTGCCAGCAGCCGTGGGCACAGGGGGTCTGGCTATGGCTACACCTTC.

This clonotype was counted ten times or more. V usage is TRBV3-1 and J usage is TRBJ2-7, with D possibly TRBD1 on 6 matching bases. Trimming stripped 4 bases from V and 1 base from J, with 11 bases between. CDR1 LGHDT and CDR2 YNNKEL come from the germline V gene (reference sequence). The CDR3 is made up of 14 amino acids. The CDR3 loop reads CASSLTQGSYEQYF. CDR3 bases: TGTGCCAGCAGCCTTACACAGGGTTCCTACGAGCAGTACTTC.

The chain employs TRBV25-1 and TRBJ2-7; 7 nucleotides line up with TRBD1. Germline V CDR1 and CDR2: MGHDK, SYGVNS. With V trimmed by 8 bases and J by 5 bases, 12 bases remained unmatched. CDR3 size: 14 residues. The CDR3 is CASSELTGIHEQYF. The DNA of the CDR3 is TGTGCCAGCTCTGAGTTGACAGGGATCCACGAGCAGTACTTC.